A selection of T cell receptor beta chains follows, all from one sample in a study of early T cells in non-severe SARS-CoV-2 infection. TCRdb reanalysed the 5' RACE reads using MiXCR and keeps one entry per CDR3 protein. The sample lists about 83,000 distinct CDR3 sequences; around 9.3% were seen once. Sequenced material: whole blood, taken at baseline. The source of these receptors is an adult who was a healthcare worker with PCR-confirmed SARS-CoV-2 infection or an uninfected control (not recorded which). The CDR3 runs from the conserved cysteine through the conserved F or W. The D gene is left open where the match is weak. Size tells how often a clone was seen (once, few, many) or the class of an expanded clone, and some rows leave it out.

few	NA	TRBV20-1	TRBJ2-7	CSADGVFLYEQYF	TGCAGTGCAGACGGGGTCTTCCTGTACGAGCAGTACTTC
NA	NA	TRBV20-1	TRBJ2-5	CSARDTRLHQETQYF	TGCAGTGCTAGAGATACCCGTCTTCACCAAGAGACCCAGTACTTC
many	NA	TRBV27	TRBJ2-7	CASRLHPSYEQYF	TGTGCCAGCAGGCTACACCCTTCCTACGAGCAGTACTTC
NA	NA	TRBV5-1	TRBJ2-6	CASSLRESGANVLTF	TGCGCCAGCAGCCTCCGAGAATCTGGGGCCAACGTCCTGACTTTC
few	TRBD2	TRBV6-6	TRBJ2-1	CASTGLVVNEQFF	TGTGCCAGCACCGGACTAGTGGTGAATGAGCAGTTCTTC
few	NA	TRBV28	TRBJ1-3	CASNGRRLVGNTIYF	TGTGCCAGCAATGGGAGGAGGCTGGTCGGAAACACCATATATTTT
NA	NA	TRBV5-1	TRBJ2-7	CASSLGQTITYEQYF	TGCGCCAGCAGCTTGGGACAGACTATAACCTACGAGCAGTACTTC
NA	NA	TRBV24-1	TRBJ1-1	CATSDNTRPEAFF	TGTGCCACCAGTGATAACACACGGCCTGAAGCTTTCTTT
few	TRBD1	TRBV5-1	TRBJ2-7	CASSWTGEGFDEQYF	TGCGCCAGCAGCTGGACAGGGGAGGGGTTCGACGAGCAGTACTTC
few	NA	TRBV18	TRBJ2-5	CASTNQGRETQYF	TGTGCCAGCACCAACCAGGGGCGGGAGACCCAGTACTTC
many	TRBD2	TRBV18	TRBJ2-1	CASSPLVSGGKIYEQFF	TGTGCCAGCTCACCACTAGTCAGCGGGGGCAAAATTTATGAGCAGTTCTTC
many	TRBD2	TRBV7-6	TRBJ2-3	CASSSGLAGSTDTQYF	TGTGCCAGCAGTTCCGGACTAGCGGGATCCACAGATACGCAGTATTTT
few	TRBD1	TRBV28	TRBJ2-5	CASSSYRGETQYF	TGTGCCAGCAGTTCCTACAGGGGAGAGACCCAGTACTTC
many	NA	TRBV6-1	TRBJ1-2	CASTSGTPESYTF	TGTGCCAGCACCTCCGGGACACCCGAGAGCTACACCTTC
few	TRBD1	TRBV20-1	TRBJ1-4	CSARGQGDEKLFF	TGCAGTGCTAGGGGACAGGGCGATGAAAAACTGTTTTTT
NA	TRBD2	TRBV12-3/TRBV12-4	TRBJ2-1	CASSFLAGGTGNEQFF	TGTGCCAGCAGCTTCCTAGCGGGAGGAACGGGAAATGAGCAGTTCTTC
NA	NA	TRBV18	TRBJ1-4	CASSPPQAGEKLFF	TGTGCCAGCTCACCACCTCAGGCGGGTGAAAAACTGTTTTTT
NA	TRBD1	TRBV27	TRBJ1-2	CASSPGQGGGWGYGYTF	TGTGCCAGCAGTCCAGGACAGGGTGGTGGCTGGGGCTATGGCTACACCTTC
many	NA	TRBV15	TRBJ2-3	CATGREEMDTQYF	TGTGCCACTGGACGGGAAGAGATGGATACGCAGTATTTT
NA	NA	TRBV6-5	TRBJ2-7	CPTTRREVEQYF	TGCCCAACTACCCGAAGGGAGGTCGAGCAGTACTTC
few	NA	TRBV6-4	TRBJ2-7	CASSGNRAGQTYEQYF	TGTGCCAGCAGTGGTAATAGAGCGGGCCAGACCTACGAGCAGTACTTC
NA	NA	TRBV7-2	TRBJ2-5	CASSPGFSRETQYF	TGTGCCAGCAGCCCGGGTTTTTCCCGAGAGACCCAGTACTTC
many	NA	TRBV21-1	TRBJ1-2	CASSKNSSYGYTF	TGTGCCAGCAGCAAAAACAGCTCCTATGGCTACACCTTC
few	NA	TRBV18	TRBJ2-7	CASSPGAGNSYEQYF	TGTGCCAGCTCACCAGGGGCCGGAAACTCCTACGAGCAGTACTTC
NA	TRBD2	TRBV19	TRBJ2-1	CASSRGLAGGTYANEQFF	TGTGCCAGTAGTAGGGGACTAGCGGGAGGAACCTACGCCAATGAGCAGTTCTTC
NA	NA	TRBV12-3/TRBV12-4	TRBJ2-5	CATQGDQETQYF	TGTGCCACTCAGGGAGACCAAGAGACCCAGTACTTC
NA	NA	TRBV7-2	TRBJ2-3	CASSTTESEADTQYF	TGTGCCAGCAGCACGACGGAGAGCGAGGCAGATACGCAGTATTTT
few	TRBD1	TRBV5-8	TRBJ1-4	CASSLGTGEGEKLFF	TGTGCCAGCAGCCTGGGGACAGGGGAAGGTGAAAAACTGTTTTTT
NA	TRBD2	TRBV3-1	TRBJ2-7	CASSQSGTSGRAMYF	TGTGCCAGCAGCCAATCCGGGACTAGCGGGAGGGCCATGTACTTC
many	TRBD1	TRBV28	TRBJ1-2	CASSLPGQGIYGYTF	TGTGCCAGCAGTCTGCCGGGACAGGGGATTTATGGCTACACCTTC
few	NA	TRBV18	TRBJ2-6	CASSPRPQGPSSGANVLTF	TGTGCCAGCTCGCCACGACCACAGGGTCCCAGCTCTGGGGCCAACGTCCTGACTTTC
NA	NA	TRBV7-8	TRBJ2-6	CASADPPGQGSSGANVLTF	TGTGCCAGCGCCGATCCCCCGGGACAAGGCAGCTCTGGGGCCAACGTCCTGACTTTC
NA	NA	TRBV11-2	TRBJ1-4	CASRKTTTNEKLFF	TGTGCCAGCAGAAAGACTACAACTAATGAAAAACTGTTTTTT
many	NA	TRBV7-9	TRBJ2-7	CASSSGLYEQYF	TGTGCCAGCAGCTCGGGACTCTACGAGCAGTACTTC
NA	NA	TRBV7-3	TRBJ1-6	CASSSQPGGNNSPLHF	TGTGCCAGCAGCTCCCAACCCGGGGGGAACAATTCACCCCTCCACTTT
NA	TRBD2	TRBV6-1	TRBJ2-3	CASSHLAGTSGKGAMLGTQYF	TGTGCCAGCAGTCACCTAGCCGGGACTAGCGGGAAGGGGGCTATGTTGGGTACGCAGTATTTT
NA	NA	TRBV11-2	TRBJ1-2	CASGDEQGRLGYTF	TGTGCCAGCGGGGATGAACAGGGACGACTCGGCTACACCTTC
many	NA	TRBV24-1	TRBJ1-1	CATSDLVGGAFF	TGTGCCACCAGTGATTTGGTCGGGGGAGCTTTCTTT
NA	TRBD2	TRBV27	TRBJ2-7	CASSLLAGGPGEQYF	TGTGCCAGCAGTTTACTAGCGGGAGGGCCGGGGGAGCAGTACTTC
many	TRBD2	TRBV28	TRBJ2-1	CASSLSAAGLASGNEQFF	TGTGCCAGCAGTTTATCCGCCGCTGGACTAGCGTCGGGAAATGAGCAGTTCTTC
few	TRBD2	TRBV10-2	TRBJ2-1	CASSESYSGLADYNEQFF	TGCGCCAGCAGTGAGTCATACTCGGGACTAGCGGACTACAATGAGCAGTTCTTC
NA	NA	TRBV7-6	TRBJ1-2	CASSLKDSNYGYTF	TGTGCCAGCAGCTTAAAGGATTCTAACTATGGCTACACCTTC
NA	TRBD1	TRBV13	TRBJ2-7	CASSFFRDSLNEQYF	TGTGCCAGCAGCTTTTTCCGGGACAGCCTGAACGAGCAGTACTTC
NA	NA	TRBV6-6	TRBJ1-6	CASSYLQGNSPLHF	TGTGCCAGCAGTTACTTACAGGGCAATTCACCCCTCCACTTT
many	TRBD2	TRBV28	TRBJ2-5	CASSSLPGGGTQYF	TGTGCCAGCAGTTCTCTCCCGGGAGGAGGGACCCAGTACTTC
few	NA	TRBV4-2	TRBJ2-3	CASSQGSGLPTDTQYF	TGTGCCAGCAGCCAAGGGTCGGGACTTCCCACAGATACGCAGTATTTT
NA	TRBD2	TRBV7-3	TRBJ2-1	CASSPGTTDEQFF	TGTGCCAGCAGCCCCGGGACTACCGATGAGCAGTTCTTC
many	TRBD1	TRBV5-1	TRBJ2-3	CARDRHSSDTQYF	TGCGCCAGGGACAGGCATTCCTCGGATACGCAGTATTTT
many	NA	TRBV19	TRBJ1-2	CASSIRKGQGIDGYTF	TGTGCCAGTAGTATACGAAAGGGGCAGGGGATCGATGGCTACACCTTC
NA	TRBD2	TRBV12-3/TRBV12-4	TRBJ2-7	CASSLDMSGSSYEQYF	TGTGCCAGCAGTTTAGACATGAGCGGGAGCTCCTACGAGCAGTACTTC
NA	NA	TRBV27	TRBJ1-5	CASRTGTNNQPQHF	TGTGCCAGTCGTACCGGGACAAATAATCAGCCCCAGCATTTT
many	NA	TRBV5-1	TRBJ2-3	CASSLGQGADTQYF	TGCGCCAGCAGCTTGGGGCAGGGCGCGGATACGCAGTATTTT
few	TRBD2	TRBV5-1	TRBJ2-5	CASSSPRSGIQETQYF	TGCGCCAGCAGTTCCCCTCGAAGCGGGATCCAAGAGACCCAGTACTTC